These 14 T cell receptor beta chains came from one sample sequenced in a study of blood T cell repertoires in COVID-19. The table came from immunoSEQ multiplex PCR; TCRdb's copy has only in-frame clones and leaves some out. The data contain about 99,000 clones, roughly 84% of them seen just once; the ten biggest clones take up around 2%. Sequenced: peripheral blood. The receptors originated from a man aged 65-85 years with active or convalescent COVID-19.

This chain's CDR3 is CASSLAGRRINTEAFF. The DNA for the CDR3 is TGTGCCAGCAGCTTAGCCGGGAGACGAATTAACACTGAAGCTTTCTTT. The chain carries TRBV11-2 and TRBJ1-1, with D uncertain. The CDR3 contains 16 residues. Trimming removed 1 base at V and 2 bases at J, with 14 bases between. The germline gives CDR1 SGHAT, CDR2 FQNNGV. Combining the CDR3 with reference TRBV11-2 and TRBJ1-1 gives the whole variable domain EAGVAQSPRYKIIEKRQSVAFWCNPISGHATLYWYQQILGQGPKLLIQFQNNGVVDDSQLPKDRFSAERLKGVDSTLKIQPAKLEDSAVYLCASSLAGRRINTEAFFGQGTRLTVV.

This chain uses TRBV28 with TRBJ1-3, with D hard to call. The CDR3 is made up of 15 amino acids. Trimming removed 6 bases from V and 4 bases from J, with 16 bases in between. CDR1 and CDR2 from the germline V gene are MDHEN and SYDVKM. The CDR3 is CASSTGSSGGNTIYF. DNA for the CDR3: TGTGCCAGCAGCACGGGATCTAGCGGAGGAAACACCATATATTTT.

The chain has TRBV11-3 and TRBJ1-1; 8 nucleotides agree with TRBD1. CDR3 length: 14 residues. Looked up from germline, CDR1 is SGHNT and CDR2 is YENEEA. V lost 5 bases and J lost 10; bases outside the gene matches: 12. For the CDR3, the DNA is TGTGCCAGCAGCCTACACAGGGGGTCCCCGCTAGCTTTCTTT. Translating gives CASSLHRGSPLAFF.

Note on this clone: The junction departs from germline at one end; a sequencing error may be responsible. This chain links TRBV28 with TRBJ1-2; D unresolved. Germline V gene data show CDR1 as MDHEN and CDR2 as SYDVKM. The CDR3 is made up of 12 amino acids. The CDR3 DNA sequence: TGTGCCAGCAGTTCGCCCGCGTGGGCACAGAACTTC. It specifies CASSSPAWAQNF.

The V call is TRBV18, the J call TRBJ1-6; D is undetermined. The CDR3 covers 13 residues. CDR1 KGHSH and CDR2 LQKENI come from the germline V gene. V gave up 3 bases and J gave up 8 bases, with 8 bases separating them. The CDR3: CASSPSLDSPLHF. CDR3 nucleotide sequence: TGTGCCAGCTCACCTAGTCTGGATTCACCCCTCCACTTT.

The rearrangement uses TRBV19 and TRBJ1-5; weak D call: TRBD1 (6 bases). Germline CDR1 reads LNHDA; CDR2 reads SQIVND (reference sequence). CDR3 length: 13 residues. V lost 6 bases and J 5 bases, leaving 11 bases between the germline ends. CDR3 nucleotides: TGTGCCAGTAGAGGGGGGGGAGATCAGCCCCAGCATTTT. Translated, it gives CASRGGGDQPQHF.

The chain carries TRBV10-3 and TRBJ2-5; 7 bases match TRBD2. The CDR3 loop spans 14 amino acids. From germline, CDR1 is ENHRY and CDR2 SYGVKD. V was pared by 4 bases and J by 2 bases, with 4 bases of the junction left unmatched. The CDR3 nucleotides read TGTGCCATCAGTGGGGGACTACAGCAAGAGACCCAGTACTTC. It translates to CAISGGLQQETQYF.

This clone was picked up one time. The J gene is TRBJ1-4, the V gene TRBV6-4; 8 nucleotides match TRBD1. The germline V gene encodes CDR1 MRHNA and CDR2 SNTAGT. CDR3 length: 14 amino acids. V shed 6 bases and J 6 bases; nucleotides not matched to a gene: 6. CDR3 in DNA: TGTGCCAGCAGCGGTCGGGACAGGCATGAAAAACTGTTTTTT. Its protein product is CASSGRDRHEKLFF.

The rearrangement joins TRBV3-1 (or the pseudogene TRBV3-2) to TRBJ1-3; D call uncertain. Germline V gene lookup returns CDR1 LGHDT and CDR2 YNNKEL (reference sequence). The CDR3 totals 16 residues. V lost 3 bases and J lost 3, with 15 bases in between. Here the CDR3 reads CASSQGSYLGGNTIYF. In DNA, the CDR3 is TGTGCCAGCAGCCAGGGGAGCTATTTGGGTGGAAACACCATATATTTT.

V usage is TRBV5-1 and J usage is TRBJ2-3; 10 positions agree with TRBD2. Germline V gene lookup returns CDR1 SGHRS and CDR2 YFSETQ. The V and J ends lost 1 base and 5 bases, in that order; junction bases with no gene match: 1. CDR3 length equals 14 residues. In nucleotides, the CDR3 is TGCGCCAGCAGCTTGACTAGCGGGGTAGATACGCAGTATTTT. This codes for CASSLTSGVDTQYF.

This chain joins TRBV6-1 and TRBJ1-5; a possible D gene is TRBD1 (5 bases). Germline CDR1 and CDR2: MNHNS and SASEGT. The CDR3 extends over 12 amino acids. V was cut by 3 bases and J by 11 bases, with 11 bases left in between. The CDR3 sequence: CASSDRRQSQHF. DNA of the CDR3: TGTGCCAGCAGTGACCGGAGACAGTCCCAGCATTTT.

The chain joins TRBV1 to TRBJ1-2; the table gives TRBD1 as D, unverified against the DNA. TRBV1 is a known pseudogene. The CDR3 loop spans 16 amino acids. The CDR3 nucleotides read TGCACCAGCAGCCAAGACCCGGACAGGGGGCGCGATGGCTACACCTTC. It codes for CTSSQDPDRGRDGYTF.

Regarding this clone: Within the sample, other DNA sequences also encode this same CDR3. The rearrangement joins TRBV6-5 to TRBJ1-1, with D possibly TRBD1 on 5 matching bases. V gave up 4 bases and J gave up 5 bases, with 14 bases separating them. Per germline, CDR1 MNHEY and CDR2 SVGAGI. The CDR3 has 14 residues. CDR3 coding DNA: TGTGCCAGCAGTTTAGGCCAGGGAGGGACTGAAGCTTTCTTT. Translation gives CASSLGQGGTEAFF.

The chain couples TRBV5-4 to TRBJ2-5, with 9 bases aligning to TRBD2. Germline CDR1 SGHNT, CDR2 YYREEE (reference sequence). The CDR3 covers 17 residues. The J segment lost 3 bases and the V segment lost 1 base, leaving 10 bases of the junction unmatched. In nucleotides, the CDR3 is TGTGCCAGCAGCTTGTCGCCCAGCGGGGGGTCGAAAGAGACCCAGTACTTC. Protein product: CASSLSPSGGSKETQYF.